This T cell receptor (beta chain) was retrieved from a study of blood T cell repertoires in COVID-19. Across the study: Samples taken during acute and convalescent COVID-19 were collected in the United States, Italy and Spain.

The protocol was immunoSEQ multiplex PCR, while the TCRdb copy is restricted to in-frame clones and leaves out a portion. The profile shows 150,000 to 250,000 clones, about four fifths of them singletons. Trimming left V 7 bases short and J 0 bases short, with 13 bases between. The CDR3 sequence is 15 residues long. The germline gives CDR1 MNHEY, CDR2 SVGAGI. This chain joins TRBV6-5 and TRBJ1-3; D not resolved. Sequencing input: PBMCs or T cells enriched from blood (not recorded which). This clonotype was sampled from a middle-aged man who had recovered from COVID-19. This chain's CDR3 is CASKRESLSGNTIYF. For the CDR3, the DNA is TGTGCCAGCAAAAGGGAGAGTCTCTCTGGAAACACCATATATTTT.